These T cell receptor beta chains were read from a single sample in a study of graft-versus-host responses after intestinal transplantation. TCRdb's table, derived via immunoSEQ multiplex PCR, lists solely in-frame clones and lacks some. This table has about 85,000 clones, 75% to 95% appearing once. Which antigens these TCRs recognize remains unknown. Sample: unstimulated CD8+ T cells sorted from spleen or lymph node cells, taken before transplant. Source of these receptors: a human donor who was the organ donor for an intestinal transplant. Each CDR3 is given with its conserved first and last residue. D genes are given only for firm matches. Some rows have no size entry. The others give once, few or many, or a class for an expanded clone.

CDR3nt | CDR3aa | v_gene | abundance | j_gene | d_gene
TGCGCCAGCAGCCATCCCAGATGGCGCTCGGGAGAATCAGATACGCAGTATTTT | CASSHPRWRSGESDTQYF | TRBV4-1 | - | TRBJ2-3 | -
TGTGCCAGCAGCGTGGGACAGGCCTACGAGCAGTACTTC | CASSVGQAYEQYF | TRBV11-2 | - | TRBJ2-7 | TRBD1
TGTGCCAGCAGTGAGGACAGTTATAATGAAAAACTGTTTTTT | CASSEDSYNEKLFF | TRBV6-5 | - | TRBJ1-4 | -
TGTGCCAGCAGCTTGGGGTGGGACGCCTGGACCTACGAGCAGTACTTC | CASSLGWDAWTYEQYF | TRBV5-4 | - | TRBJ2-7 | -
TGTGCCATCAGCCGACAGGGGGTCCCCACCGGGGAGCTGTTTTTT | CAISRQGVPTGELFF | TRBV10-3 | - | TRBJ2-2 | TRBD1
TGTGCCATCAGTGTAGGGACAGGGCTTAACGAGCAGTACTTC | CAISVGTGLNEQYF | TRBV10-3 | - | TRBJ2-7 | TRBD1
TGTGCCAGCAGCTTCGCGGCTTCCTACGAGCAGTACTTC | CASSFAASYEQYF | TRBV11-3 | - | TRBJ2-7 | -
TGTGCCAGTAGTATAAAACAGGGGTTCGCCCATGAGCAGTTCTTC | CASSIKQGFAHEQFF | TRBV19 | - | TRBJ2-1 | TRBD1
TGTGCCAGCACCTTAGCGGGAGGACTTTACAATGAGCAGTTCTTC | CASTLAGGLYNEQFF | TRBV6-6 | - | TRBJ2-1 | TRBD2
TGTGCCAGCAGTTACGGGGGGAACACTGAAGCTTTCTTT | CASSYGGNTEAFF | TRBV6-5 | - | TRBJ1-1 | -
TGTGCCAGTAGTTACTACCAGGGGGCCGGGGAGCTGTTTTTT | CASSYYQGAGELFF | TRBV19 | once | TRBJ2-2 | TRBD1
TGTGCCAGCAGTCGCGGGACCGGTCAGGGACAGCCCCAGCATTTT | CASSRGTGQGQPQHF | TRBV27 | - | TRBJ1-5 | -
TGTGCCAGTAGTATAATGGACGGAACCTACGAGCAGTACTTC | CASSIMDGTYEQYF | TRBV19 | - | TRBJ2-7 | -
TGTGCCAGCAGCAAACCCGGACAGACGAACACTGAAGCTTTCTTT | CASSKPGQTNTEAFF | TRBV21-1 | - | TRBJ1-1 | -
TGTGCCAGCAGCCCCTGGCCCCAGGACTATGGCTACACCTTC | CASSPWPQDYGYTF | TRBV4-2 | - | TRBJ1-2 | -
TGCGCCAGCAGCTTCGGGTACGGAAGCGGGGAGCTGTTTTTT | CASSFGYGSGELFF | TRBV5-1 | - | TRBJ2-2 | -
TGTGCCAGCAGGCGAAACCGAGAGGGGAGGAGGGAGCAGTACTTC | CASRRNREGRREQYF | TRBV2 | - | TRBJ2-7 | -